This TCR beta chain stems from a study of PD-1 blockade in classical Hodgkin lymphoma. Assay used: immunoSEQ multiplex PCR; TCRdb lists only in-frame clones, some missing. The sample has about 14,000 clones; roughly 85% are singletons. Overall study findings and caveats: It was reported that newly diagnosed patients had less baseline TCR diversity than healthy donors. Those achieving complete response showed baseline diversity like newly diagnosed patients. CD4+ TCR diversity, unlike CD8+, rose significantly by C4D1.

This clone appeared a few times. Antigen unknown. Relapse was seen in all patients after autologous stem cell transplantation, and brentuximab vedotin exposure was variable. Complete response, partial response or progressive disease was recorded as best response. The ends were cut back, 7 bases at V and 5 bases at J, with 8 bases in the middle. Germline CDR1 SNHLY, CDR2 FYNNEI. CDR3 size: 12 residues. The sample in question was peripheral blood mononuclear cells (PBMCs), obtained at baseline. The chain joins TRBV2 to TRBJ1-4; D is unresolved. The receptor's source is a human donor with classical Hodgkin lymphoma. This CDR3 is CASTPENEKLFF. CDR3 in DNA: TGTGCCAGCACCCCGGAGAATGAAAAACTGTTTTTT.